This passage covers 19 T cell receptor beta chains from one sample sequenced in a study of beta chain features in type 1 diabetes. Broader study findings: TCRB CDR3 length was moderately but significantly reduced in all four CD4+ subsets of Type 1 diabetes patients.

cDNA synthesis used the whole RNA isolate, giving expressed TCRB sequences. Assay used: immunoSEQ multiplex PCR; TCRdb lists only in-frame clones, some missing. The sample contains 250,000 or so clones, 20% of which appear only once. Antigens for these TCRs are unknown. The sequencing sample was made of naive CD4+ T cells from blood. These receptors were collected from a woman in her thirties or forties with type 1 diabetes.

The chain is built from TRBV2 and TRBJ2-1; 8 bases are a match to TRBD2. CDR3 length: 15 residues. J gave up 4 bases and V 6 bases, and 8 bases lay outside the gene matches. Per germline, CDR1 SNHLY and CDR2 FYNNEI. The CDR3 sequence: CASRDTSGLYNEQFF. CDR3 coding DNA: TGTGCCAGCAGGGATACTAGCGGACTTTACAATGAGCAGTTCTTC.

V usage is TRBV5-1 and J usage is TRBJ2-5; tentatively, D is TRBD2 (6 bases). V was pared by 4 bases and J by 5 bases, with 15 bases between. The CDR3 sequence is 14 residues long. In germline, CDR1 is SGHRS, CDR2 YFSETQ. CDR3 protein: CASSQLSGGETQYF. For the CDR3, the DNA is TGCGCCAGCAGCCAACTTAGCGGCGGGGAGACCCAGTACTTC.

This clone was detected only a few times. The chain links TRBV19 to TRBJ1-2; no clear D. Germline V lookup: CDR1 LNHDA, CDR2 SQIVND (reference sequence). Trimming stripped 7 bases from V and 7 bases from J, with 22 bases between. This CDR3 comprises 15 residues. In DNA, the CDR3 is TGTGCCAGTACCATAGGAGGTAACGGTTTTGGTGGCTACACCTTC. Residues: CASTIGGNGFGGYTF.

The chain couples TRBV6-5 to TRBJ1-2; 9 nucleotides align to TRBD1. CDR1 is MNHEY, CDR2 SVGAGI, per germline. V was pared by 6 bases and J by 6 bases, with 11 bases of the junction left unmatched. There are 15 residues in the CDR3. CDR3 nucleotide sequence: TGTGCCAGCAGCGGAGGACAGGGGCCTCCCAATGGCTACACCTTC. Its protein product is CASSGGQGPPNGYTF.

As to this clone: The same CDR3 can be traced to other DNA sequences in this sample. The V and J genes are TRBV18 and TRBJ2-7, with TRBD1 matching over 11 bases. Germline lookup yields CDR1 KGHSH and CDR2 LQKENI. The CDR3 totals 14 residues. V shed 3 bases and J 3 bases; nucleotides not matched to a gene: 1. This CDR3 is CASSPGTGGYEQYF. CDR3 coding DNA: TGTGCCAGCTCACCCGGGACAGGGGGCTACGAGCAGTACTTC.

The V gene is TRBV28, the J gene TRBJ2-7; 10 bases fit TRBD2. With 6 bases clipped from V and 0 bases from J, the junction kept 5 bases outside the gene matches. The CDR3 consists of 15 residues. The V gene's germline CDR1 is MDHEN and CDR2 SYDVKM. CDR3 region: CASSLSGGSSYEQYF. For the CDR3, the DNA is TGTGCCAGCAGCCTTAGCGGGGGGAGCTCCTACGAGCAGTACTTC.

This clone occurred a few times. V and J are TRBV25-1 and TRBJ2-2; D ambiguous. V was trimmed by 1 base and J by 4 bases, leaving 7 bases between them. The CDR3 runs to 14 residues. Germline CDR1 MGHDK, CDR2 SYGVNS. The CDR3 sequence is CASSESWATGELFF. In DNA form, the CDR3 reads TGTGCCAGCAGTGAATCGTGGGCCACCGGGGAGCTGTTTTTT.

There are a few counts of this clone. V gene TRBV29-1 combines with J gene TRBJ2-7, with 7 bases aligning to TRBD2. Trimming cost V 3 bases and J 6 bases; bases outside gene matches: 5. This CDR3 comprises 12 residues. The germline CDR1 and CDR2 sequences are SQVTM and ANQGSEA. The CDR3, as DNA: TGCAGCGTTGAGCAGGGAGGGCGCGAGCAGTACTTC. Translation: CSVEQGGREQYF.

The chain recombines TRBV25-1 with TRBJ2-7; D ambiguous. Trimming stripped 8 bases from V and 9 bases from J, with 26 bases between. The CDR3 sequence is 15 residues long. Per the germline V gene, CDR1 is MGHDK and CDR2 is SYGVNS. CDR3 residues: CASSPHPPPPGGQYF. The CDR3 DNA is TGTGCCAGCTCACCCCACCCCCCTCCCCCGGGTGGGCAGTACTTC.

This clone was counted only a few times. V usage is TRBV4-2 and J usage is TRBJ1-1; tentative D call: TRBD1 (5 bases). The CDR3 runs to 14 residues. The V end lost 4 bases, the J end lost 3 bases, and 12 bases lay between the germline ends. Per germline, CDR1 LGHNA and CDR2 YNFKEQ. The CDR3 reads CASSLQAADTEAFF. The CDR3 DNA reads TGTGCCAGCAGCCTACAGGCGGCAGACACTGAAGCTTTCTTT.

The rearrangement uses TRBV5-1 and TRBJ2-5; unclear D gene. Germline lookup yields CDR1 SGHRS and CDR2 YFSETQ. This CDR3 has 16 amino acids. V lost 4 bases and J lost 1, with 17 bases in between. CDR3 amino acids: CASSADVKSFQETQYF. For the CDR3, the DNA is TGCGCCAGCAGCGCCGATGTTAAGAGCTTCCAAGAGACCCAGTACTTC.

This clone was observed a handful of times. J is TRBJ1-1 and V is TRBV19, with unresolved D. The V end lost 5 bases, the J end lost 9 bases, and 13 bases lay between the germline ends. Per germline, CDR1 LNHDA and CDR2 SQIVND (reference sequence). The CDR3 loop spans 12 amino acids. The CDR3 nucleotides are TGTGCCAGTAGTGGGTACACGGAGAAAGCTTTCTTT. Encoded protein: CASSGYTEKAFF.

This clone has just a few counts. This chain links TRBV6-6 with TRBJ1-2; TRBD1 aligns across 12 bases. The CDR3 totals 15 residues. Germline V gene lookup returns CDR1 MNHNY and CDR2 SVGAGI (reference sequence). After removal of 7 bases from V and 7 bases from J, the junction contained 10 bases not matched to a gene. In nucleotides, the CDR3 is TGTGCCAGCACCACCCCGGGACAGGGGGCGGGTGGCTACACCTTC. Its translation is CASTTPGQGAGGYTF.

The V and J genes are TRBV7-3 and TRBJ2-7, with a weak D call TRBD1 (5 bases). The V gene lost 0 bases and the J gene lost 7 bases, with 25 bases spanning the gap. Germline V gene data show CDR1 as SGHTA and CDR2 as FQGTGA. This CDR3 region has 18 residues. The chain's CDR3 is CASSLTIEGARRFAEQYF. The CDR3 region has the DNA TGTGCCAGCAGCTTAACAATAGAAGGGGCGCGACGGTTCGCGGAGCAGTACTTC.

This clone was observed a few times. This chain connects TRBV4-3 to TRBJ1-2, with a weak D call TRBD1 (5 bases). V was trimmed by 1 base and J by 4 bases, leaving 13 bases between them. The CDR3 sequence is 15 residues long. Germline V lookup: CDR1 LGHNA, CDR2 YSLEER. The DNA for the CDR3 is TGCGCCAGCAGCCAAGGAGACAGCCAATCCTATGGCTACACCTTC. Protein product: CASSQGDSQSYGYTF.

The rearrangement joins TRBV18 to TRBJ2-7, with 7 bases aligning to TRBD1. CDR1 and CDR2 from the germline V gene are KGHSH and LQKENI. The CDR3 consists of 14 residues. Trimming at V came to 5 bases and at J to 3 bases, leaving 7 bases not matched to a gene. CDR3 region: CASSSGQSGYEQYF. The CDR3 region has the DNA TGTGCCAGCTCATCGGGACAGTCGGGCTACGAGCAGTACTTC. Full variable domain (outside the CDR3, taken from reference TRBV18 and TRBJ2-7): NAGVMQNPRHLVRRRGQEARLRCSPMKGHSHVYWYRQLPEEGLKFMVYLQKENIIDESGMPKERFSAEFPKEGPSILRIQQVVRGDSAAYFCASSSGQSGYEQYFGPGTRLTVT.

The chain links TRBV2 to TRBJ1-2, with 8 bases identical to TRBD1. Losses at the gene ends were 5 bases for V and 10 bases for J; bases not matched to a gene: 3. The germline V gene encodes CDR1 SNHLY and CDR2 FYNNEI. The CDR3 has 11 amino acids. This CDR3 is CASSPDRAYTF. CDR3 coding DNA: TGTGCCAGCAGTCCGGACAGGGCCTACACCTTC.

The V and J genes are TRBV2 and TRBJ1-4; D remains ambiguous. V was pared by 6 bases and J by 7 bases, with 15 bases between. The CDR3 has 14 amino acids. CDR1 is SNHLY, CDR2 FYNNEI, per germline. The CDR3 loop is CASSRGAVGEKLFF. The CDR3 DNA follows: TGTGCCAGCAGCCGCGGCGCGGTCGGTGAAAAACTGTTTTTT.

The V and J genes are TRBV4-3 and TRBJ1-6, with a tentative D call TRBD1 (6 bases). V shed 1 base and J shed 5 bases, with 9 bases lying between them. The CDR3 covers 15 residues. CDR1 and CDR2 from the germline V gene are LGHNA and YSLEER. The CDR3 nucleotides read TGCGCCAGCAGCCAAGTGGGGGCAGATAATTCACCCCTCCACTTT. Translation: CASSQVGADNSPLHF.